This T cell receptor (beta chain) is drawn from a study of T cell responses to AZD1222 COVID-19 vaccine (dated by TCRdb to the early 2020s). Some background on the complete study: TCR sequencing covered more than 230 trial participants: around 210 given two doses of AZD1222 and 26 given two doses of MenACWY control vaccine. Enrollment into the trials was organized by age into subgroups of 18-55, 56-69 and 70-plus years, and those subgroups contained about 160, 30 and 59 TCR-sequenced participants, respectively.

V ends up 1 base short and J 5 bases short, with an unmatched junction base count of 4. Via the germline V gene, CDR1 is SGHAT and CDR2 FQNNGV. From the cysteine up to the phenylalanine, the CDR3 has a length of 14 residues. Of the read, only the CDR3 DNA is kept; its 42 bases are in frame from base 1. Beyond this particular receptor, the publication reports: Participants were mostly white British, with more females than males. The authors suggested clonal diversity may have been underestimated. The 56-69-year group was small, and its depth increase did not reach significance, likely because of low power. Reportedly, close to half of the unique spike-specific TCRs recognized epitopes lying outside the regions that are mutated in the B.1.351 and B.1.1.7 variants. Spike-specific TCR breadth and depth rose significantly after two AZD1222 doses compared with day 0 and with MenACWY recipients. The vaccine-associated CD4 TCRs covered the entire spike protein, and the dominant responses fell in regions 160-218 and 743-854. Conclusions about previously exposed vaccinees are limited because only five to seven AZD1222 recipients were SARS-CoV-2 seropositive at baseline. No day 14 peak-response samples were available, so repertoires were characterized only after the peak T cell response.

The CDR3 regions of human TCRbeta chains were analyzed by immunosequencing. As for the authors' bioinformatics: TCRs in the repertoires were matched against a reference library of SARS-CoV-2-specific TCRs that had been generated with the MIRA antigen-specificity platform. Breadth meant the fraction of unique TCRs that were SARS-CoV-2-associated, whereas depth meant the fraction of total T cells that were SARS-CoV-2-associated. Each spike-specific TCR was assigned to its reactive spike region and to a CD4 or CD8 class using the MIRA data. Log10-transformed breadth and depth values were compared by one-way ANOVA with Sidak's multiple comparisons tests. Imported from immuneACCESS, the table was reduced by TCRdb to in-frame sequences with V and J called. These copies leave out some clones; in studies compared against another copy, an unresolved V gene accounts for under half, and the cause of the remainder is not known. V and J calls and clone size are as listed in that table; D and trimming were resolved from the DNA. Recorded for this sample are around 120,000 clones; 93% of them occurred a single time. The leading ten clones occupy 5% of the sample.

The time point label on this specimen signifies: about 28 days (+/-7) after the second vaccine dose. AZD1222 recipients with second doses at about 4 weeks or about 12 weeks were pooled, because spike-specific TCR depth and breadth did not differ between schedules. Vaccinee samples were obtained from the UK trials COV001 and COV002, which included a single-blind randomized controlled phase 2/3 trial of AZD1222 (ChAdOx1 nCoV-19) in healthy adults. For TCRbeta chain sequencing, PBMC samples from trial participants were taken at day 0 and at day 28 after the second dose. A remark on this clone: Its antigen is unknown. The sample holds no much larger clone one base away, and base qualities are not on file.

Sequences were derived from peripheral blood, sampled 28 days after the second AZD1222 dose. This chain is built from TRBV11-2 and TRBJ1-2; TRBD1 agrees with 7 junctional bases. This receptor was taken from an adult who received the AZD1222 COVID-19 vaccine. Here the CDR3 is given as CASSLAGQRYGYTF. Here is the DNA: TGTGCCAGCAGCTTAGCGGGACAGAGATATGGCTACACCTTC.